The 27 T cell receptor beta chains listed next were all sequenced from one sample in a study of blood T cells in healthy people across ages. Sample-barcoded 5' priming and a J-beta primer mix drove a second PCR of 7 to 11 cycles. TCRdb processed the 5' RACE reads anew with MiXCR; each CDR3 protein has one entry. The sample shows about 970,000 distinct CDR3 sequences, roughly 47% of them seen only once. The specimen sequenced was blood. Receptor source: an older woman in good health.

The chain uses TRBV12-3 or TRBV12-4 and TRBJ2-3, with D perhaps TRBD2 (5 bases). The CDR3 is made up of 13 amino acids. V dropped 7 bases and J dropped 11 bases, with 19 bases sitting between them. The CDR3 DNA is TGTGCCAGCACCAATTCTGGTCTAGGGAGGCAGTATTTT. Its protein is CASTNSGLGRQYF.

The count of this clonotype is one. This sequence joins TRBV4-1 and TRBJ2-5, with a possible D match to TRBD2 (6 bases). Near its end, the DNA agrees better with TRBJ2-7, so the J call may be wrong. The germline gives CDR1 MGHRA, CDR2 YSYEKL. The CDR3 extends over 14 amino acids. CDR3 in DNA: TGCGCCAGCAGCCAAGTACTAGCTAGCTACGAGCAGTACTTC. This encodes CASSQVLASYEQYF.

This clonotype appeared a single time. This sequence joins TRBV20-1 and TRBJ1-1; TRBD1 might be the D (6 bases). This CDR3 region has 16 residues. Trimming removed 0 bases from V and 4 bases from J, with 18 bases in between. Germline CDR1 DFQATT, CDR2 SNEGSKA (reference sequence). The CDR3 reads CSARDARGLIATEAFF. The CDR3 nucleotides read TGCAGTGCTAGAGATGCCAGGGGACTTATAGCCACTGAAGCTTTCTTT.

The chain uses TRBV12-3 or TRBV12-4 and TRBJ2-5; 10 positions match TRBD2. The CDR3 has 14 residues. J gave up 6 bases and V 5 bases, and 6 bases lay outside the gene matches. CDR3 sequence (DNA): TGTGCCAGCAGTCTGTTAGCGGGAGGAAAGACCCAGTACTTC. Translating gives CASSLLAGGKTQYF.

This sequence joins TRBV7-2 and TRBJ1-2; D is unresolved. CDR3 length: 14 amino acids. Per the germline V gene, CDR1 is SGHTA and CDR2 is FQGNSA. The ends were cut back, 1 base at V and 8 bases at J, with 14 bases in the middle. CDR3 protein: CASSLGSGSTGYTF. CDR3 DNA: TGTGCCAGCAGCTTAGGGAGTGGGAGCACGGGCTACACCTTC.

The chain employs TRBV2 and TRBJ2-2, with no clear D. This CDR3 has 12 residues. Germline assignment: CDR1 SNHLY and CDR2 FYNNEI. V lost 7 bases and J lost 7, with 10 bases in between. CDR3 in amino acids: CASKRGYGELFF. Written as DNA, the CDR3 is TGTGCCAGCAAGCGTGGCTACGGGGAGCTGTTTTTT. The full variable domain, its missing parts supplied by reference TRBV2 and TRBJ2-2, is EPEVTQTPSHQVTQMGQEVILRCVPISNHLYFYWYRQILGQKVEFLVSFYNNEISEKSEIFDDQFSVERPDGSNFTLKIRSTKLEDSAMYFCASKRGYGELFFGEGSRLTVL.

This clonotype was observed once. J is TRBJ2-3 and V is TRBV12-3 or TRBV12-4; D is undetermined. The CDR3 extends over 13 amino acids. Trimming removed 1 base at V and 8 bases at J, with 10 bases between. The CDR3: CASSLEIPITQYF. The CDR3 region has the DNA TGTGCCAGCAGTTTAGAGATCCCCATTACGCAGTATTTT.

The chain couples TRBV5-6 to TRBJ2-5; 7 nucleotides align to TRBD2. CDR3 size: 15 residues. Germline values: CDR1 SGHDT, CDR2 YYEEEE. Trimming took 6 bases from V and 2 from J; bases not matched to a gene: 10. CDR3 amino acids: CASKGGSAAQETQYF. CDR3 nucleotide sequence: TGTGCCAGCAAAGGCGGGAGTGCGGCACAAGAGACCCAGTACTTC.

This rearrangement joins TRBV7-2 to TRBJ2-3, with 12 positions matching TRBD2. Germline V gene sequence: CDR1 SGHTA, CDR2 FQGNSA. This CDR3 has 19 amino acids. J was trimmed by 0 bases and V by 0 bases; bases with no gene match: 7. The CDR3 DNA sequence: TGTGCCAGCAGCTTAGCGCCTAGCGGGAGGGCCTCTAGCACAGATACGCAGTATTTT. Translating it yields CASSLAPSGRASSTDTQYF.

The J gene is TRBJ1-1, the V gene TRBV27; D gene unclear. Germline CDR1 and CDR2: MNHEY and SMNVEV (reference sequence). This CDR3 spans 14 amino acids. Trimming shortened V by 1 base and J by 1 base, and 7 bases separated the two germline ends. CDR3 sequence reads: CASSLLAGNTEAFF. The DNA of the CDR3 is TGTGCCAGCAGTTTATTGGCAGGGAACACTGAAGCTTTCTTT.

The V call is TRBV28, the J call TRBJ2-4; 10 bases line up with TRBD2. CDR3 length: 15 amino acids. From germline, CDR1 is MDHEN and CDR2 SYDVKM. The CDR3 coding sequence is TGTGCTTCTAGCGGGAGTACGATTGGCAAAAACATTCAGTACTTC. The encoded protein is CASSGSTIGKNIQYF.

There are a few counts of this clonotype. V is TRBV28 and J is TRBJ2-3; tentative D call: TRBD1 (5 bases). The CDR3 spans 15 residues. The V gene's germline CDR1 is MDHEN and CDR2 SYDVKM. Trimming took 5 bases from V and 3 from J, leaving 15 bases between them. CDR3 region: CASSPTAAGTDTQYF. The CDR3 DNA is TGTGCCAGCAGTCCCACCGCGGCAGGGACAGATACGCAGTATTTT.

Comments on this clonotype: A much larger clone differs from this one at a single base, so this may be a read error. This chain joins TRBV6-1 and TRBJ2-3; D unresolved. V was shortened by 7 bases and J by 4 bases, with 12 bases between the two germline ends. Germline assignment: CDR1 MNHNS and CDR2 SASEGT. The CDR3 consists of 13 residues. The CDR3 DNA sequence: TGTGCCAGCAAAACGGGTCAGGCAGATACGCAGTATTTT. Translating it yields CASKTGQADTQYF.

This chain links TRBV27 with TRBJ2-1; D is uncertain. Germline values: CDR1 MNHEY, CDR2 SMNVEV (reference sequence). With 6 bases removed from V and 2 bases from J, the gap between germline ends came to 8 bases. The CDR3 spans 13 residues. The CDR3 DNA is TGTGCCAGCAGCAATAACCCCTACAATGAGCAGTTCTTC. It specifies CASSNNPYNEQFF.

This clonotype was counted a few times. The genes are TRBV29-1 and TRBJ2-4; TRBD1 matches at 7 bases. The J call may be faulty, since TRBJ2-5 better matches the DNA end. The CDR3 runs 12 residues. Germline V gives CDR1 SQVTM, CDR2 ANQGSEA. The CDR3 DNA reads as TGCAGCGTTGCAGGGGGTTCAGAGACCCAGTACTTC. This translates into CSVAGGSETQYF.

The chain recombines TRBV29-1 with TRBJ1-1; D perhaps matches TRBD1 (6 bases). CDR3 length: 17 residues. With 2 bases removed from V and 1 base from J, the gap between germline ends came to 20 bases. In germline, CDR1 is SQVTM, CDR2 ANQGSEA. The CDR3, as DNA: TGCAGCGTTGAATCCGGGAGGGCCACAGGGAAGAACACTGAAGCTTTCTTT. It encodes CSVESGRATGKNTEAFF.

The chain joins TRBV5-1 to TRBJ2-3; D unresolved. Germline values: CDR1 SGHRS, CDR2 YFSETQ. Trimming shortened V by 1 base and J by 7 bases, and 16 bases separated the two germline ends. The CDR3 is 15 amino acids. CDR3 amino acids: CASSLLALRLNTQYF. CDR3 DNA: TGCGCCAGCAGCTTGTTAGCCCTACGTTTAAATACGCAGTATTTT.

The J gene is TRBJ2-1, the V gene TRBV12-3 or TRBV12-4; possible D gene TRBD1, 5 bases. CDR3 size: 16 residues. Between the trimmed V and J ends, which lost 5 bases and 7 bases, there was a span of 21 bases. CDR3 region: CASSLGGAIGPNEQFF. The CDR3 DNA reads TGTGCCAGCAGTCTGGGTGGGGCGATTGGGCCTAATGAGCAGTTCTTC.

This rearrangement joins TRBV11-2 to TRBJ1-2; a weak D match, TRBD1 (5 bases). In germline, CDR1 is SGHAT, CDR2 FQNNGV. With 1 base removed from V and 7 bases from J, the gap between germline ends came to 10 bases. The CDR3 is 13 amino acids. The CDR3 DNA sequence: TGTGCCAGCAGCTTAGTTGGTGGGACTGGCTACACCTTC. As protein: CASSLVGGTGYTF.

The sample holds one count of this clonotype. The gene calls are TRBV10-3 and TRBJ2-1; D is possibly TRBD1 or TRBD2 (5 bases each). The CDR3 is 14 amino acids. The germline V and J ends were trimmed by 7 bases and 6 bases, with 16 bases remaining between them. Germline CDR1 ENHRY, CDR2 SYGVKD. In DNA, the CDR3 is TGTGCCATCACTGGGCAGGGCAGCGGCAATGAGCAGTTCTTC. Its translation is CAITGQGSGNEQFF.

The table lists this clonotype with many counts. The rearrangement joins TRBV4-1 to TRBJ2-7, with D maybe TRBD1 (5 bases). CDR3 length: 14 residues. The V and J ends lost 3 bases and 4 bases respectively, with 13 bases between them. Germline CDR1 reads MGHRA; CDR2 reads YSYEKL. The CDR3 spells CASSQRQGGYEQYF. CDR3 DNA: TGCGCCAGCAGCCAGAGGCAGGGTGGGTACGAGCAGTACTTC.

The rearrangement joins TRBV29-1 to TRBJ2-1, with D maybe TRBD1 (5 bases). CDR1 is SQVTM and CDR2 is ANQGSEA in the germline V gene. V was trimmed by 1 base and J by 8 bases, leaving 6 bases between them. This CDR3 is 11 amino acids long. The CDR3 bases are TGCAGCGTTGAAGGGGGCCATGAGCAGTTCTTC. Encoded protein: CSVEGGHEQFF.

The V gene is TRBV6-5, the J gene TRBJ2-1; the D is unclear. This CDR3 has 13 residues. The V end lost 2 bases, the J end lost 9 bases, and 11 bases lay between the germline ends. Germline V gene lookup returns CDR1 MNHEY and CDR2 SVGAGI. CDR3 sequence: CASSYNFGFEQFF. The CDR3, as DNA: TGTGCCAGCAGTTACAATTTCGGATTTGAGCAGTTCTTC.

This clonotype turned up a few times. The V gene is TRBV24-1, the J gene TRBJ2-3; D may correspond to TRBD1 or TRBD2 (5 bases each). Germline V gene sequence: CDR1 KGHDR, CDR2 SFDVKD. The V gene lost 2 bases and the J gene lost 0 bases, with 14 bases spanning the gap. This CDR3 contains 17 residues. CDR3 nucleotides: TGTGCCACCAGTGATTCGATAGGGACGTCTAGCACAGATACGCAGTATTTT. This translates into CATSDSIGTSSTDTQYF.

V is TRBV7-9 and J is TRBJ1-5; 10 bases match TRBD1. Trimming removed 6 bases from V and 9 bases from J; junction bases left unmatched: 8. Germline CDR1 is SEHNR and CDR2 is FQNEAQ (reference sequence). The CDR3 totals 14 residues. CDR3 protein: CASSTTGGITPQHF. The CDR3 DNA sequence: TGTGCCAGCAGTACGACAGGGGGCATCACGCCCCAGCATTTT.

The chain combines TRBV4-2 with TRBJ2-1; 8 nucleotides line up with TRBD2. This CDR3 has 16 residues. Germline-derived CDR1 and CDR2 are LGHNA and YNFKEQ. Losses at the gene ends were 0 bases for V and 3 bases for J; bases not matched to a gene: 4. The CDR3 sequence is CASSQELAEIYNEQFF. CDR3 nucleotides: TGTGCCAGCAGCCAAGAACTAGCGGAGATCTACAATGAGCAGTTCTTC.

This clonotype was counted many times. This chain joins TRBV29-1 and TRBJ2-5; D is uncertain. V lost 6 bases and J lost 1, with 6 bases in between. Germline-derived CDR1 and CDR2 are SQVTM and ANQGSEA. This CDR3 has 11 amino acids. The CDR3 reads CSVTPQETQYF. The CDR3 DNA reads TGCAGCGTGACCCCCCAAGAGACCCAGTACTTC.